These T cell receptor beta chains were read from a single sample in a study of blood T cell repertoires in COVID-19. Repertoires were generated with immunoSEQ multiplex PCR, while TCRdb's copy carries only in-frame clones and drops some. The repertoire includes some 190,000 clones, 85% of them detected once, and 18% sits in the top ten. The sequenced sample consisted of peripheral blood. These receptors originate from a person aged 70 to 85 with COVID-19, enrolled during active disease. The CDR3 runs from the conserved cysteine through the conserved F or W. The D gene is left open where the match is weak. Not all rows give a size; the values are once, few, many and, for expanded clones, a class.

V,J,size,D,DNA,CDR3
TRBV5-6,TRBJ2-2,.,.,TGTGCCAGCAGCTTGGGGAGGGTTGCCGGGGAGCTGTTTTTT,CASSLGRVAGELFF
TRBV5-1,TRBJ2-7,.,.,TGCGCCAGCAGCTGGGTCGGCGAGGTCTACGAGCAGTACTTC,CASSWVGEVYEQYF
TRBV28,TRBJ1-2,.,TRBD1,TGTGCCAGCAGCAAAACAGGGGTAGGCTACACCTTC,CASSKTGVGYTF
TRBV12-3/TRBV12-4,TRBJ1-5,.,.,TGTGCCAGCAGTTTTAGTAATCAGCCCCAGCATTTT,CASSFSNQPQHF
TRBV10-3,TRBJ2-3,.,.,TGTGCCATCAGTGAGTCGGAGGGTATAGATACGCAGTATTTT,CAISESEGIDTQYF
TRBV7-2,TRBJ1-5,.,.,TGTGCCAGCAGCATATCTGAGAATCAGCCCCAGCATTTT,CASSISENQPQHF
TRBV10-3,TRBJ2-7,.,.,TGTGCCATCGGGGAGAGATCCTACGAGCAGTACTTC,CAIGERSYEQYF
TRBV19,TRBJ2-1,.,.,TGTGCCAGTAGTAGACTACCTACCTACAATGAGCAGTTCTTC,CASSRLPTYNEQFF
TRBV7-3,TRBJ1-6,.,TRBD1,TGTGCCAGCAGCTTAGAGGGACAGGGGGCCTATTCACCCCTCCACTTT,CASSLEGQGAYSPLHF
TRBV13,TRBJ1-3,once,.,TGTGCCAGCAGCTTGGGGCGGAGAAACACCATATATTTT,CASSLGRRNTIYF
TRBV28,TRBJ2-1,once,TRBD1,TGTGCCAGCAGTCCGACCCCGGACAGGTCGCAGTTCTTC,CASSPTPDRSQFF
TRBV11-1,TRBJ2-1,once,TRBD2,TGTGCCAGCAGCTTAAGACTAGCGGGAGATGAGCAGTTCTTC,CASSLRLAGDEQFF
TRBV10-3,TRBJ2-7,.,.,TGTGCCATTAGGACAGATTTCTACGAGCAGTACTTC,CAIRTDFYEQYF
TRBV27,TRBJ2-2,.,TRBD2,TGTGCCAGCATCGGTGGTAGCGGGAGAACATATAACACCGGGGAGCTGTTTTTT,CASIGGSGRTYNTGELFF
TRBV6-5,TRBJ1-2,.,TRBD1,TGTGCCAGCAGTTCATCACCCCAGACAGGGATGTATGGCTACACCTTC,CASSSSPQTGMYGYTF
TRBV6-5,TRBJ2-1,.,.,TGTGCCAGCACGGCGGTATCCTACAATGAGCAGTTCTTC,CASTAVSYNEQFF
TRBV9,TRBJ2-1,.,TRBD2,TGTGCCAGCAGCTCAGCGGGAGGACCCTACAATGAGCAGTTCTTC,CASSSAGGPYNEQFF
TRBV6-5,TRBJ1-5,.,.,TGTGCCAGCAGGGGGGGGCCCGACGGTAATCAGCCCCAGCATTTT,CASRGGPDGNQPQHF
TRBV2,TRBJ2-7,few,.,TGTGCCAGCAGGGCCCGAACAGGGGGGGCCCACGAGCAGTACTTC,CASRARTGGAHEQYF
TRBV6-1,TRBJ2-1,.,.,TGTGCCAGCAGTGACGCAGGTTGGTATGAGCAGTTCTTC,CASSDAGWYEQFF
TRBV19,TRBJ1-1,.,.,TGTGCCAGTAGTGGGGTAGGGGACAAGAACACTGAAGCTTTCTTT,CASSGVGDKNTEAFF
TRBV6-5,TRBJ1-5,.,.,TGTGCCAGCAGTATGCAGGGCAATCAGCCCCAGCATTTT,CASSMQGNQPQHF
TRBV5-8,TRBJ1-2,.,TRBD1,TGTGCCAGCAGCTTCCCCGGACAGGGGTATGGCTACACCTTC,CASSFPGQGYGYTF
TRBV28,TRBJ2-5,once,.,TGTGCCAGCACCTTAGCGGTACAAGAGACCCAGTACTTC,CASTLAVQETQYF
TRBV9,TRBJ1-3,.,.,TGTGCCAGCAGCGTAGCTCAGGGCTTCTCTGGAAACACCATATATTTT,CASSVAQGFSGNTIYF
TRBV5-1,TRBJ2-1,.,.,TGCGCCAGCAGCCTCTCTAGCGTCTTAAATGAGCAGTTCTTC,CASSLSSVLNEQFF
TRBV10-3,TRBJ2-7,.,TRBD2,TGTGCCATCAGGTCCCCTAGCGGGAGCTCCTACGAGCAGTACTTC,CAIRSPSGSSYEQYF
TRBV9,TRBJ2-4,.,.,TGTGCCAGCAGCGAACTAGGGGGAGCCAAAAACATTCAGTACTTC,CASSELGGAKNIQYF
TRBV11-1,TRBJ2-1,few,TRBD2,TGTGCCAGCAGCGCCCGACAGGCGGGGGGCTACAATGAGCAGTTCTTC,CASSARQAGGYNEQFF
TRBV19,TRBJ2-1,.,.,TGTGCCAGTAGTTTAGGTCAGGGAAAGGACAATGAGCAGTTCTTC,CASSLGQGKDNEQFF
TRBV6-6,TRBJ2-5,.,.,TGTGCCAGCGTGAAGGGGGGGGTAGAGACCCAGTACTTC,CASVKGGVETQYF
TRBV7-3,TRBJ2-3,.,.,TGTGCCAGCAGCTTAATTGGTAGCGGCCCCCCCCCAGATACGCAGTATTTT,CASSLIGSGPPPDTQYF
TRBV4-2,TRBJ1-4,few,TRBD1,TGTGCCAGCAGCCACCCCCCACAGGGGCAGGGGGCAACTAATGAAAAACTGTTTTTT,CASSHPPQGQGATNEKLFF
TRBV6-1,TRBJ1-2,.,.,TGTGCCAGCAGTGAACGGGGGGACTATGGCTACACCTTC,CASSERGDYGYTF
TRBV21-1,TRBJ2-3,.,.,TGTGCCAGCAGCAAAGAAGGGGTGGGCCCCGATACGCAGTATTTT,CASSKEGVGPDTQYF
TRBV19,TRBJ1-1,.,.,TGTGCCAGTAGTATGGGCAGGGGCACTGAAGCTTTCTTT,CASSMGRGTEAFF
TRBV6-5,TRBJ1-5,.,.,TGTGCCACCACTCCCAGGAGGGAAAATCAGCCCCAGCATTTT,CATTPRRENQPQHF
TRBV12-2,TRBJ2-7,.,.,TGTGCAAGTCGCTTAGCGTATATCACAGGGGTGGTATACGAGCAGTACTTC,CASRLAYITGVVYEQYF
TRBV14,TRBJ2-6,.,.,TGTGCCAGCAGCCAAGACGCTGGGGCCAACGTCCTGACTTTC,CASSQDAGANVLTF
TRBV21-1,TRBJ2-2,.,.,TGTGCCAGCAGCAGACCGGGACAGGGGCCCGGGGAGCTGTTTTTT,CASSRPGQGPGELFF
TRBV7-3,TRBJ2-1,.,TRBD2,TGTGCCAGCAGCTTAAACCCCTTGTTGGGGGGGGGTGACTCCTACAATGAGCAGTTCTTC,CASSLNPLLGGGDSYNEQFF
TRBV28,TRBJ2-7,.,.,TGTGCCAGCAGTCCCCCCCTGGGTGTCGTCCAGGGCGCCTACGAGCAGTACTTC,CASSPPLGVVQGAYEQYF
TRBV6-5,TRBJ1-2,few,TRBD1,TGTGCCAGCAGTACACAACAGGGGATCGGTGGCTACACCTTC,CASSTQQGIGGYTF
TRBV7-2,TRBJ1-3,.,TRBD1,TGTGCCAGCAGCTTAGAGGGACAGGGCCTGCACACCATATATTTT,CASSLEGQGLHTIYF
TRBV5-1,TRBJ2-2,.,.,TGCGCCAGCAGCTTGGTAGCAGCTCACACCGGGGAGCTGTTTTTT,CASSLVAAHTGELFF
TRBV7-9,TRBJ2-5,.,TRBD1,TGTGCCAGCAGCTTGACGGGACAGGGTGCAGAGACCCAGTACTTC,CASSLTGQGAETQYF